This is a list of T cell receptor beta chains from one sample in a study of Graves' ophthalmopathy and Graves' hyperthyroidism. TCRdb independently ran MiXCR on the multiplex PCR reads; one entry per CDR3 protein. The data show 560,000 or so distinct CDR3 sequences, 35% to 45% seen once. Sequencing input: peripheral blood or thyroid tissue (not recorded which). All receptors derive from an adult man with Graves' hyperthyroidism. Both conserved end residues are trimmed from each CDR3.

TRBV6-5	TRBJ1-2	ASSFRAGTGGLAYGYT
TRBV6-9	TRBJ1-5	ASSYASRIGNQLQH
TRBV7-2	TRBJ1-2	ASSQPGQGARGYT
TRBV11-1	TRBJ1-2	ASSSQGTGMDNYGYT
TRBV25-1	TRBJ1-2	ASSVGTGLSLYGYT
TRBV10-3	TRBJ2-7	ASSDGDRAYEQY
TRBV9	TRBJ2-2	ASSVAGSLGELF
TRBV2	TRBJ1-1	ASNRDGPEAF
TRBV2	TRBJ1-2	ASRTQNTNYGYT
TRBV29-1	TRBJ1-5	SVAGGGGQPQH
TRBV5-6	TRBJ1-4	ASSTLGVTNEKLF
TRBV12-3/TRBV12-4	TRBJ2-2	ASSDGLAGVGGELF
TRBV6-5	TRBJ2-7	ASSKTSSYEQY
TRBV29-1	TRBJ1-1	SGDNVNTEAF
TRBV6-5	TRBJ2-7	ASRILDRLGEQY
TRBV20-1	TRBJ1-1	SITDRDTGTWGGF
TRBV10-1	TRBJ2-2	ASMGPSPGELF
TRBV5-1	TRBJ1-2	ASSLEGVNYGYT
TRBV6-5	TRBJ2-2	ASSSRAGGGTGELF
TRBV12-3/TRBV12-4	TRBJ1-2	ASSPGTPYGYT
TRBV15	TRBJ2-7	ATSSTPGTGGYEQY
TRBV9	TRBJ1-6	ASSVDGSSPLH
TRBV10-3	TRBJ1-1	ASSYRQGMNTEAF
TRBV29-1	TRBJ2-2	SANYVGNTGELF
TRBV29-1	TRBJ2-3	SVEEGLADNEQY
TRBV7-9	TRBJ2-5	ASSSTGGDQPQY
TRBV5-1	TRBJ2-7	ASRTPYEQY
TRBV7-8	TRBJ2-5	ASSFDGLAVTQY
TRBV9	TRBJ2-5	ASSRGTSPQTQY
TRBV6-6	TRBJ2-5	ASSFSGLEQETQY
TRBV27	TRBJ2-7	ARGPGTSGRPYEQY
TRBV5-1	TRBJ2-7	ASSYRTGTFYEQY
TRBV7-9	NA	ASSLSGGANNEQF
TRBV7-6	TRBJ2-3	ASSLSGSGSTDTQY